This T cell receptor (beta chain) is from a study of identical twins. General study findings and limits: Insertions were fewer in abundant cord blood beta clonotypes, whereas memory repertoires showed none of this pattern. Models underestimated out-of-frame TCR alpha sharing in monozygotic twins.

CDR3 length equals 14 residues. V dropped 6 bases and J dropped 3; count of bases not matched to a gene: 9. Germline CDR1 reads SGHKS; CDR2 reads YYEKEE (reference sequence). Template switching added a universal primer site; cDNA carried unique molecular identifiers. TCRdb processed the 5' RACE reads anew with MiXCR; each CDR3 protein has one entry. Here the sample spans 690,000 or so distinct CDR3 sequences, roughly 8% being singletons. A remark on this clonotype: No antigen is known for it.

These data also formed part of another study, on yellow fever vaccine responses in identical twins. That paper adds: Reported findings indicate that twins' vaccine T cell responses seemed partially convergent, partially personalized.

The chain has TRBV5-5 and TRBJ2-7, with 7 bases matching TRBD1. This TCR was sampled from a woman between 18 and 29 years old in good health. The sequenced material came from PBMCs. The CDR3 DNA reads as TGTGCCAGCACGTGGACAGGTGGAAACTACGAGCAGTACTTC. Protein product: CASTWTGGNYEQYF.